The rows below give T cell receptor beta chains drawn from one sample of a study of Graves' ophthalmopathy and Graves' hyperthyroidism. TCRdb fed the multiplex PCR reads into MiXCR, producing one record per CDR3 protein. The sample records a few hundred thousand distinct CDR3 sequences, about a sixth being singletons. The specimen sequenced was peripheral blood. The receptors derive from an adult woman with stable Graves' hyperthyroidism. CDR3s include the opening cysteine and the closing phenylalanine or tryptophan. The order of the fields is J gene, D gene, clone size, V gene, CDR3 protein, CDR3 DNA. The D gene is left open where the match is weak. Size tells how often a clone was seen (once, few, many) or the class of an expanded clone, and some rows leave it out.

J gene: TRBJ2-5
D gene: .
clone size: .
V gene: TRBV20-1
CDR3 protein: CSASRNQETQYF
CDR3 DNA: TGCAGTGCTAGTCGGAACCAAGAGACCCAGTACTTC

J gene: TRBJ2-4
D gene: .
clone size: many
V gene: TRBV29-1
CDR3 protein: CSADRFPSNIQYF
CDR3 DNA: TGCAGCGCCGACCGCTTCCCTAGCAACATTCAGTACTTC

J gene: TRBJ1-2
D gene: .
clone size: many
V gene: TRBV5-1
CDR3 protein: CASSLGGGQANYGYTF
CDR3 DNA: TGCGCCAGCAGCTTGGGAGGAGGCCAAGCTAACTATGGCTACACCTTC

J gene: TRBJ2-6
D gene: TRBD1
clone size: .
V gene: TRBV5-1
CDR3 protein: CASSLVAGGSPGANVLTF
CDR3 DNA: TGCGCCAGCAGCTTGGTTGCAGGGGGCTCTCCTGGGGCCAACGTCCTGACTTTC

J gene: TRBJ2-7
D gene: TRBD1
clone size: many
V gene: TRBV20-1
CDR3 protein: CSATGGQGTYEQYF
CDR3 DNA: TGCAGTGCTACTGGGGGACAGGGCACCTACGAGCAGTACTTC

J gene: TRBJ2-7
D gene: TRBD2
clone size: many
V gene: TRBV7-6
CDR3 protein: CASSLGLADLSEQYF
CDR3 DNA: TGTGCCAGCAGCTTAGGGCTAGCGGACCTATCCGAGCAGTACTTC

J gene: TRBJ2-2
D gene: .
clone size: .
V gene: TRBV6-1
CDR3 protein: CASRPPGNGELFF
CDR3 DNA: TGTGCCAGCAGGCCACCGGGGAACGGGGAGCTGTTTTTT

J gene: TRBJ1-1
D gene: .
clone size: .
V gene: TRBV20-1
CDR3 protein: CSARDWGEKKTEAFF
CDR3 DNA: TGCAGTGCTAGAGATTGGGGGGAAAAAAAGACTGAAGCTTTCTTT

J gene: TRBJ2-5
D gene: .
clone size: .
V gene: TRBV25-1
CDR3 protein: CASSDEGIRETQYF
CDR3 DNA: TGTGCCAGCAGTGACGAGGGGATAAGGGAGACCCAGTACTTC

J gene: TRBJ2-7
D gene: TRBD1
clone size: few
V gene: TRBV5-1
CDR3 protein: CASSPEDRDFSYEQYF
CDR3 DNA: TGCGCCAGCAGCCCCGAGGACAGGGATTTTTCCTACGAGCAGTACTTC

J gene: TRBJ1-5
D gene: .
clone size: few
V gene: TRBV4-3
CDR3 protein: CASSQDDHQPQHF
CDR3 DNA: TGCGCCAGCAGCCAAGATGACCATCAGCCCCAGCATTTT

J gene: TRBJ1-3
D gene: .
clone size: .
V gene: TRBV3-1
CDR3 protein: CASSPVGFPSRGNTIYF
CDR3 DNA: TGTGCCAGCAGCCCCGTGGGATTCCCTTCGCGGGGAAACACCATATATTTT

J gene: TRBJ1-5
D gene: .
clone size: .
V gene: TRBV28
CDR3 protein: CASSFRGFNQPQHF
CDR3 DNA: TGTGCCAGCAGTTTCAGAGGGTTCAATCAGCCCCAGCATTTT

J gene: TRBJ1-1
D gene: .
clone size: .
V gene: TRBV19
CDR3 protein: CASSIRATDTEAFF
CDR3 DNA: TGTGCCAGTAGTATCCGGGCAACAGACACTGAAGCTTTCTTT

J gene: TRBJ2-6
D gene: TRBD1
clone size: many
V gene: TRBV27
CDR3 protein: CASSFLEQGARGANVLTF
CDR3 DNA: TGTGCCAGCAGTTTTCTGGAACAGGGGGCGCGTGGGGCCAACGTCCTGACTTTC

J gene: TRBJ1-2
D gene: .
clone size: many
V gene: TRBV29-1
CDR3 protein: CSIVVLGANGYGYTF
CDR3 DNA: TGCAGCATCGTAGTACTGGGGGCAAATGGCTATGGCTACACCTTC

J gene: TRBJ2-7
D gene: TRBD1
clone size: many
V gene: TRBV2
CDR3 protein: CASSDGPGTAVYEQYF
CDR3 DNA: TGTGCCAGCAGTGACGGCCCCGGGACAGCAGTTTACGAGCAGTACTTC

J gene: TRBJ1-2
D gene: .
clone size: many
V gene: TRBV7-9
CDR3 protein: CASSSYLTDGEGYTF
CDR3 DNA: TGTGCCAGCAGCTCCTACTTAACGGACGGGGAGGGCTACACCTTC

J gene: TRBJ1-5
D gene: .
clone size: many
V gene: TRBV12-5
CDR3 protein: CASGLDWGYGNQPQHF
CDR3 DNA: TGTGCTAGTGGTTTGGATTGGGGATACGGCAATCAGCCCCAGCATTTT

J gene: TRBJ1-2
D gene: .
clone size: many
V gene: TRBV28
CDR3 protein: CASSLYPLVGQGYTF
CDR3 DNA: TGTGCCAGCAGTTTATACCCGCTGGTAGGGCAAGGCTACACCTTC

J gene: TRBJ1-2
D gene: .
clone size: many
V gene: TRBV4-1
CDR3 protein: CASSQARQNFNYGYTF
CDR3 DNA: TGCGCCAGCAGCCAAGCGCGACAGAACTTTAACTATGGCTACACCTTC

J gene: TRBJ1-2
D gene: TRBD1
clone size: .
V gene: TRBV7-8
CDR3 protein: CASSLGTGGSYGYTF
CDR3 DNA: TGTGCCAGCAGCTTGGGAACAGGGGGCTCCTATGGCTACACCTTC

J gene: TRBJ2-5
D gene: TRBD2
clone size: many
V gene: TRBV7-9
CDR3 protein: CASSLLVGLQETQYF
CDR3 DNA: TGTGCCAGCAGCTTACTTGTGGGACTACAAGAGACCCAGTACTTC

J gene: TRBJ1-5
D gene: .
clone size: many
V gene: TRBV6-2/TRBV6-3
CDR3 protein: CASSYLSGNQPQHF
CDR3 DNA: TGTGCCAGCAGTTACTTGTCCGGCAATCAGCCCCAGCATTTT

J gene: TRBJ1-1
D gene: TRBD1
clone size: many
V gene: TRBV28
CDR3 protein: CASSLHRTGGTEAFF
CDR3 DNA: TGTGCCAGCAGTCTTCACCGGACAGGGGGCACTGAAGCTTTCTTT

J gene: TRBJ1-5
D gene: .
clone size: many
V gene: TRBV6-1
CDR3 protein: CASSDYSNQPQHF
CDR3 DNA: TGTGCCAGCAGTGATTACAGCAATCAGCCCCAGCATTTT

J gene: TRBJ2-7
D gene: .
clone size: many
V gene: TRBV20-1
CDR3 protein: CSAKASSYEQYF
CDR3 DNA: TGCAGTGCTAAGGCAAGCTCCTACGAGCAGTACTTC

J gene: TRBJ1-2
D gene: TRBD1
clone size: many
V gene: TRBV20-1
CDR3 protein: CSAREGQAARGGYTF
CDR3 DNA: TGCAGTGCTAGAGAGGGACAGGCTGCCCGGGGTGGCTACACCTTC

J gene: TRBJ1-2
D gene: TRBD1
clone size: few
V gene: TRBV6-1
CDR3 protein: CAVRDREAEGYTF
CDR3 DNA: TGTGCCGTTCGGGACAGGGAGGCTGAGGGCTACACCTTC

J gene: TRBJ2-7
D gene: TRBD2
clone size: many
V gene: TRBV11-2
CDR3 protein: CASSPLGVAGTYEQYF
CDR3 DNA: TGTGCCAGCAGCCCCCTCGGCGTAGCGGGGACATACGAGCAGTACTTC

J gene: TRBJ1-1
D gene: .
clone size: .
V gene: TRBV5-1
CDR3 protein: CASSASRRVGNTEAFF
CDR3 DNA: TGCGCCAGCAGCGCATCCCGTCGGGTTGGGAACACTGAAGCTTTCTTT

J gene: TRBJ2-5
D gene: TRBD2
clone size: .
V gene: TRBV28
CDR3 protein: CASSLWVGGAETQYF
CDR3 DNA: TGTGCCAGCAGTTTATGGGTCGGGGGGGCCGAGACCCAGTACTTC

J gene: TRBJ2-7
D gene: TRBD1
clone size: .
V gene: TRBV12-3/TRBV12-4
CDR3 protein: CASSYSGTGREQYF
CDR3 DNA: TGTGCCAGCAGTTACTCCGGGACAGGGCGCGAGCAGTACTTC

J gene: TRBJ2-7
D gene: TRBD2
clone size: many
V gene: TRBV19
CDR3 protein: CASSMGTSGYYEQYF
CDR3 DNA: TGTGCCAGTAGTATGGGGACTAGCGGCTACTACGAGCAGTACTTC

J gene: TRBJ1-1
D gene: .
clone size: many
V gene: TRBV28
CDR3 protein: CASSFTPGPGYTEAFF
CDR3 DNA: TGTGCCAGCAGTTTCACCCCAGGCCCGGGCTACACTGAAGCTTTCTTT

J gene: TRBJ2-6
D gene: .
clone size: many
V gene: TRBV4-3
CDR3 protein: CASSQDPTAGANVLTF
CDR3 DNA: TGCGCCAGCAGCCAAGATCCCACAGCCGGGGCCAACGTCCTGACTTTC

J gene: TRBJ2-1
D gene: .
clone size: .
V gene: TRBV19
CDR3 protein: CASSRGGASNEQFF
CDR3 DNA: TGTGCCAGTAGTAGGGGGGGGGCTAGCAATGAGCAGTTCTTC

J gene: TRBJ1-5
D gene: TRBD1
clone size: many
V gene: TRBV7-8
CDR3 protein: CASSLQDRGHNQPQHF
CDR3 DNA: TGTGCCAGCAGCTTACAGGACAGGGGGCACAATCAGCCCCAGCATTTT

J gene: TRBJ2-7
D gene: TRBD2
clone size: many
V gene: TRBV27
CDR3 protein: CASSLSIGGVSYEQYF
CDR3 DNA: TGTGCCAGCAGTTTATCGATCGGGGGGGTCTCCTACGAGCAGTACTTC